The 14 T cell receptor beta chains reported below all come from one sample, sequenced in a study of T cells in Graves' hyperthyroidism and ophthalmopathy. Amplified TCR beta CDR3 regions came from RNA transcripts. The HTBI primer set was used in a first-round RT-PCR of the TCR CDR3. MiXCR, run by TCRdb on the multiplex PCR reads, gives a single entry per CDR3 protein. The sample lists over 650,000 distinct CDR3 sequences, 16% seen once, with approximately 8.4% in the top ten. Sequencing used blood. The receptors shown here come from a man aged 18-30 years with Graves' hyperthyroidism.

This clonotype was observed a few times. The CDR3 loop is CASSSTYGTGQYGYTF. Here the CDR3 DNA reads TGTGCCAGCAGCTCCACCTACGGGACAGGACAATATGGCTACACCTTC. This chain connects TRBV5-4 to TRBJ1-2; TRBD1 matches at 8 bases. V gave up 3 bases and J gave up 5 bases; unmatched junction bases: 12. Germline CDR1 is SGHNT and CDR2 is YYREEE (reference sequence). The CDR3 loop spans 16 amino acids.

This clonotype was counted ten times or more. V gene TRBV3-1 combines with J gene TRBJ2-7; 7 positions agree with TRBD2. Germline lookup yields CDR1 LGHDT and CDR2 YNNKEL (reference sequence). V trimming: 1 base; J trimming: 4 bases; junction bases outside the gene matches: 7. CDR3 size: 15 residues. The CDR3 nucleotides are TGTGCCAGCAGCCAAGGTAACGGGAGGTTTTACGAGCAGTACTTC. Translation gives CASSQGNGRFYEQYF.

Comments on this clonotype: It may be a read error: a sequence one base away is much more abundant. The chain uses TRBV3-1 and TRBJ1-3; D is undetermined. CDR3 length: 16 amino acids. In germline, CDR1 is LGHDT, CDR2 YNNKEL (reference sequence). The CDR3 region has the DNA TGTGCCAGCGGCCAAGAGGGCGCCGGATCGACGAGCACCATATATTTT. Translation: CASGQEGAGSTSTIYF.

This clonotype was seen repeatedly, ten times or more. The rearrangement joins TRBV7-2 to TRBJ1-2; possibly TRBD1 for D (5 bases). CDR3 length equals 13 residues. The V and J ends lost 4 bases and 8 bases respectively, with 14 bases between them. Germline V CDR1 and CDR2: SGHTA, FQGNSA. Written as DNA, the CDR3 is TGTGCCAGCAGCTCCTCCAGGGTCAACGGCTACACCTTC. Its translation is CASSSSRVNGYTF.

This clonotype was counted many times. The genes are TRBV27 and TRBJ2-1, with D possibly being TRBD2 (6 bases). This CDR3 is built from 13 residues. Trimming shortened V by 10 bases and J by 8 bases, and 18 bases separated the two germline ends. The germline V gene encodes CDR1 MNHEY and CDR2 SMNVEV (reference sequence). For the CDR3, the DNA is TGTGCCATCGCAGTCACTAGCCTCGATGAGCAGTTCTTC. Amino acid sequence: CAIAVTSLDEQFF.

This clonotype was seen at least ten times. V gene TRBV7-2 combines with J gene TRBJ2-7, with D perhaps TRBD2 (5 bases). The germline V and J ends were trimmed by 0 bases and 4 bases, with 22 bases remaining between them. This CDR3 contains 18 residues. Germline CDR1 is SGHTA and CDR2 is FQGNSA. CDR3 nucleotides: TGTGCCAGCAGCTTAGCGCCCCCAAAGAGGGCCGGGCTATACGAGCAGTACTTC. Translation: CASSLAPPKRAGLYEQYF.

This clonotype was counted many times. The gene calls are TRBV2 and TRBJ1-5; D might be TRBD1 (6 bases). The ends were cut back, 8 bases at V and 0 bases at J, with 14 bases in the middle. Germline V CDR1 and CDR2: SNHLY, FYNNEI. The CDR3 extends over 15 amino acids. Here the CDR3 DNA reads TGTGCCAGCCACCCGACAGGATATAGCAATCAGCCCCAGCATTTT. Translation: CASHPTGYSNQPQHF.

This clonotype was found many times. This chain connects TRBV2 to TRBJ1-1, with TRBD1 as a possible D gene (5 bases). The germline CDR1 and CDR2 sequences are SNHLY and FYNNEI. This CDR3 has 14 amino acids. Trimming took off 10 bases at V and 1 base at J, with 16 bases between the two ends. Here the CDR3 DNA reads TGTGCCACAAACGCCAGGGTGAAGAACACTGAAGCTTTCTTT. Amino acids: CATNARVKNTEAFF.

This clonotype has more than one count but fewer than ten. The gene calls are TRBV2 and TRBJ2-1; 9 bases fit TRBD2. Germline CDR1 reads SNHLY; CDR2 reads FYNNEI. V was pared by 8 bases and J by 2 bases, with 7 bases of the junction left unmatched. The CDR3 has 15 residues. This CDR3 is CASLRLADTYNEQFF. As DNA, the CDR3 is TGTGCCAGCCTTAGACTAGCGGATACCTACAATGAGCAGTTCTTC.

This chain joins TRBV20-1 and TRBJ2-1; 10 bases match TRBD2. The CDR3 sequence is 15 residues long. The germline gives CDR1 DFQATT, CDR2 SNEGSKA (reference sequence). Trimming cost V 4 bases and J 2 bases; bases outside gene matches: 5. The CDR3 DNA follows: TGCAGTGCTACTAGCGGGAGTGACGCCTACAATGAGCAGTTCTTC. It codes for CSATSGSDAYNEQFF.

This clonotype was observed a handful of times. The V gene is TRBV7-9, the J gene TRBJ2-1; 9 bases map to TRBD1. From germline, CDR1 is SEHNR and CDR2 FQNEAQ (reference sequence). This CDR3 has 17 residues. V lost 5 bases and J lost 5; bases outside the gene matches: 13. The CDR3 DNA reads TGTGCCAGCAGCGTACTACCTCCGGGACAGGGTCACAATGAGCAGTTCTTC. Protein sequence: CASSVLPPGQGHNEQFF. The full variable domain, with the rest looked up from reference TRBV7-9 and TRBJ2-1, is DTGVSQNPRHKITKRGQNVTFRCDPISEHNRLYWYRQTLGQGPEFLTYFQNEAQLEKSRLLSDRFSAERPKGSFSTLEIQRTEQGDSAMYLCASSVLPPGQGHNEQFFGPGTRLTVL.

This clonotype was recorded many times. The J gene is TRBJ1-1, the V gene TRBV11-3; TRBD1 is a possible D gene (5 bases). Trimming removed 5 bases at V and 9 bases at J, with 25 bases between. Germline V CDR1 and CDR2: SGHNT, YENEEA. The CDR3 has 16 amino acids. CDR3 sequence (DNA): TGTGCCAGCAGCCTTACCATCGGCAGTGGGGGAGTTAAAGCTTTCTTT. Translated, it gives CASSLTIGSGGVKAFF.

This clonotype was seen repeatedly, ten times or more. V usage is TRBV4-1 and J usage is TRBJ1-1; D uncertain. The CDR3 covers 14 residues. Trimming stripped 1 base from V and 1 base from J, with 7 bases between. The germline V gene has CDR1 MGHRA and CDR2 YSYEKL. The CDR3 region has the DNA TGCGCCAGCAGCCAAGTGGTCGGGAACACTGAAGCTTTCTTT. It is translated as CASSQVVGNTEAFF.

Only a few counts were recorded for this clonotype. This chain links TRBV7-3 with TRBJ2-5, with D perhaps TRBD2 (7 bases). This CDR3 is built from 15 residues. With 5 bases removed from V and 5 bases from J, the gap between germline ends came to 18 bases. The germline V gene encodes CDR1 SGHTA and CDR2 FQGTGA. The CDR3 reads CASSRGGGAAETQYF. CDR3 sequence (DNA): TGTGCCAGCAGCCGAGGGGGGGGAGCCGCGGAGACCCAGTACTTC.